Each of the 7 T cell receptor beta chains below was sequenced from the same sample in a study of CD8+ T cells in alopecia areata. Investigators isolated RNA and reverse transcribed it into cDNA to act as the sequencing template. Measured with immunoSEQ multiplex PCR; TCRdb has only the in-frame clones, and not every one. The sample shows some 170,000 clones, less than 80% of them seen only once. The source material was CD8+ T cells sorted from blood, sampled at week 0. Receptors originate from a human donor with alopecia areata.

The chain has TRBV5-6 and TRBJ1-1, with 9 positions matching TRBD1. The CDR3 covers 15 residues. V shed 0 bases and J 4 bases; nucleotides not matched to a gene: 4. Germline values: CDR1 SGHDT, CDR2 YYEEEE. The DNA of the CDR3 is TGTGCCAGCAGCTTGGGACAGGGGGTGGGCACTGAAGCTTTCTTT. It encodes CASSLGQGVGTEAFF.

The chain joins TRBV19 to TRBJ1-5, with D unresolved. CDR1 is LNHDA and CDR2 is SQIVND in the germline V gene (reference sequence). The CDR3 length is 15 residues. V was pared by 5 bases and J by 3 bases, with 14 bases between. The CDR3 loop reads CASSPAGESNQPQHF. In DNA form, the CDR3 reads TGTGCCAGTAGTCCAGCGGGTGAATCCAATCAGCCCCAGCATTTT.

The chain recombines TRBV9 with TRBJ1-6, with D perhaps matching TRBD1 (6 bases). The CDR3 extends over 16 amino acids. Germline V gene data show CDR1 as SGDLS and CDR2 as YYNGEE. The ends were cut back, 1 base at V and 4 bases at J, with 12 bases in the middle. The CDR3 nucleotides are TGTGCCAGCAGCGTATCCGGACAGACTTATAATTCACCCCTCCACTTT. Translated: CASSVSGQTYNSPLHF.

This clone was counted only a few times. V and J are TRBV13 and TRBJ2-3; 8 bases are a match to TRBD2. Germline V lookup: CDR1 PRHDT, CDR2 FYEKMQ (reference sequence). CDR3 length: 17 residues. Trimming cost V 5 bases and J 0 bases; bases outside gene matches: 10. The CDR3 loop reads CASSTREGGLSTDTQYF. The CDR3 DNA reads TGTGCCAGCAGCACTCGGGAGGGCGGACTTAGCACAGATACGCAGTATTTT.

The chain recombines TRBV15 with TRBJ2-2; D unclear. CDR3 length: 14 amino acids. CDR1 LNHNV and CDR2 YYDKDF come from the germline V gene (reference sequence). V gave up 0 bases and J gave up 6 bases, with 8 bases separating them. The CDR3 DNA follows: TGTGCCACCAGCAGAGAGCGTAGTCCCGGGGAGCTGTTTTTT. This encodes CATSRERSPGELFF.

The CDR3 nucleotides read TGTGCCAGCAGCTTGGAGGTTAGCGGACCGCAAGAGACCCAGTACTTC. As protein: CASSLEVSGPQETQYF. The chain employs TRBV5-6 and TRBJ2-5; possibly TRBD2 for D (6 bases). The V gene's germline CDR1 is SGHDT and CDR2 YYEEEE. The CDR3 sequence is 16 residues long. The V gene lost 0 bases and the J gene lost 2 bases, with 14 bases spanning the gap.

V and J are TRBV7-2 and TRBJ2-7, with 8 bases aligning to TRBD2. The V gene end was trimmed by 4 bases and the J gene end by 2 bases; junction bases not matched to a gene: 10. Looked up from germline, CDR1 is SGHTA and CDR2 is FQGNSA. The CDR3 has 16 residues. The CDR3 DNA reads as TGTGCCAGCAGCTACGTTAGCGGGGCCCCACCCTACGAGCAGTACTTC. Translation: CASSYVSGAPPYEQYF.